A selection of T cell receptor beta chains follows, all from one sample in a study of shared clonotypes between healthy human individuals. Only in-frame clones appear in the TCRdb table, and some are missing; sequencing was by immunoSEQ multiplex PCR. This sample yields about 330,000 clones, of which more than 75% are seen a single time; about 17% belongs to the top ten. Sequencing was performed on memory CD8+ T cells sorted from blood. The origin of the receptors is a man between 18 and 29 years old in good health. The CDR3 runs from the conserved cysteine through the conserved F or W. The order of the fields is V gene, J gene, CDR3 length, CDR3 protein.

V gene: TRBV28; J gene: TRBJ2-2; CDR3 length: 16; CDR3 protein: CASSTWTGKLTGELFF
V gene: TRBV5-6; J gene: TRBJ1-1; CDR3 length: 14; CDR3 protein: CASSLANLNTEAFF
V gene: TRBV5-6; J gene: TRBJ2-7; CDR3 length: 15; CDR3 protein: CASSGGTGAMNEQYF
V gene: TRBV6-5; J gene: TRBJ1-5; CDR3 length: 14; CDR3 protein: CASSYSQGGQPQHF
V gene: TRBV27; J gene: TRBJ2-1; CDR3 length: 13; CDR3 protein: CESEDSLGNEQFF
V gene: TRBV6-1; J gene: TRBJ1-3; CDR3 length: 14; CDR3 protein: CASSEVGAGNTIYF
V gene: TRBV27; J gene: TRBJ1-2; CDR3 length: 12; CDR3 protein: CASREGALGYTF
V gene: TRBV30; J gene: TRBJ1-1; CDR3 length: 13; CDR3 protein: CAWSVTLNTEAFF
V gene: TRBV5-1; J gene: TRBJ2-7; CDR3 length: 15; CDR3 protein: CASSLAQGTSYEQYF
V gene: TRBV4-3; J gene: TRBJ2-1; CDR3 length: 17; CDR3 protein: CASSQVQGPNWYNEQFF
V gene: TRBV13; J gene: TRBJ2-1; CDR3 length: 15; CDR3 protein: CASSLAGGPLNEQFF
V gene: TRBV27; J gene: TRBJ2-7; CDR3 length: 15; CDR3 protein: CASRGKGPPFVGQYF
V gene: TRBV7-6; J gene: TRBJ1-2; CDR3 length: 14; CDR3 protein: CASSYRRFTEGYTF
V gene: TRBV4-3; J gene: TRBJ2-7; CDR3 length: 16; CDR3 protein: CASSQFVWGDSYEQYF
V gene: TRBV27; J gene: TRBJ2-1; CDR3 length: 13; CDR3 protein: CASSFGGSNEQFF
V gene: TRBV27; J gene: TRBJ2-7; CDR3 length: 14; CDR3 protein: CASNDRGKRYEQYF
V gene: TRBV4-3; J gene: TRBJ2-1; CDR3 length: 14; CDR3 protein: CASSLFAFWYEQFF
V gene: TRBV30; J gene: TRBJ1-5; CDR3 length: 14; CDR3 protein: CAWGPGTVNQPQHF
V gene: TRBV25-1; J gene: TRBJ1-1; CDR3 length: 13; CDR3 protein: CASSEQGYTEAFF
V gene: TRBV7-2; J gene: TRBJ1-2; CDR3 length: 15; CDR3 protein: CASSSLDRDRYGYTF
V gene: TRBV15; J gene: TRBJ1-5; CDR3 length: 12; CDR3 protein: CATSQAPGPQHF
V gene: TRBV4-3; J gene: TRBJ1-1; CDR3 length: 14; CDR3 protein: CASSQRAGNTEAFF
V gene: TRBV6-5; J gene: TRBJ2-1; CDR3 length: 14; CDR3 protein: CASSYPDRRNEQFF
V gene: TRBV7-6; J gene: TRBJ2-3; CDR3 length: 15; CDR3 protein: CASSSIAGRTDTQYF
V gene: TRBV6-6; J gene: TRBJ2-7; CDR3 length: 16; CDR3 protein: CASSNPGASGSYEQYF
V gene: TRBV27; J gene: TRBJ2-7; CDR3 length: 13; CDR3 protein: CASSVQGTYEQYF
V gene: TRBV4-3; J gene: TRBJ2-3; CDR3 length: 17; CDR3 protein: CASSQELWAKITDTQYF
V gene: TRBV4-1; J gene: TRBJ2-7; CDR3 length: 15; CDR3 protein: CASSQEKGLAVEQYF
V gene: TRBV30; J gene: TRBJ2-1; CDR3 length: 14; CDR3 protein: CAWGTAYSYNEQFF
V gene: TRBV5-6; J gene: TRBJ2-4; CDR3 length: 17; CDR3 protein: CASSYGQLLSAKNIQYF
V gene: TRBV11-2; J gene: TRBJ2-5; CDR3 length: 15; CDR3 protein: CASAFLAGVGETQYF
V gene: TRBV18; J gene: TRBJ2-5; CDR3 length: 14; CDR3 protein: CASSPPNREETQYF
V gene: TRBV6-5; J gene: TRBJ2-1; CDR3 length: 12; CDR3 protein: CAIRDTHNEQFF
V gene: TRBV2; J gene: TRBJ1-2; CDR3 length: 15; CDR3 protein: CASSGHRGLNYGYTF
V gene: TRBV5-6; J gene: TRBJ2-5; CDR3 length: 16; CDR3 protein: CASSWRTSGPQETQYF
V gene: TRBV28; J gene: TRBJ1-4; CDR3 length: 16; CDR3 protein: CPKFNQGAKYGEKLFF
V gene: TRBV11-2; J gene: TRBJ1-5; CDR3 length: 17; CDR3 protein: CASSQSLGEGNNQPQHF
V gene: TRBV30; J gene: TRBJ2-2; CDR3 length: 14; CDR3 protein: CAWSAGSGTGELFF
V gene: TRBV19; J gene: TRBJ2-3; CDR3 length: 15; CDR3 protein: CASSIGGSIGDTQYF
V gene: TRBV7-3; J gene: TRBJ1-4; CDR3 length: 16; CDR3 protein: CASSLSSEFTNEKLFF
V gene: TRBV5-6; J gene: TRBJ2-5; CDR3 length: 13; CDR3 protein: CASSPESEETQYF
V gene: TRBV6-1; J gene: TRBJ1-1; CDR3 length: 14; CDR3 protein: CASSPGQGIREAFF
V gene: TRBV19; J gene: TRBJ1-2; CDR3 length: 15; CDR3 protein: CASSTAGSGYSGYTF
V gene: TRBV4-1; J gene: TRBJ2-7; CDR3 length: 14; CDR3 protein: CASSQGQSGYEQYF
V gene: TRBV6-1; J gene: TRBJ1-6; CDR3 length: 17; CDR3 protein: CASSDHIRGGYNSPLHF
V gene: TRBV7-9; J gene: TRBJ2-7; CDR3 length: 16; CDR3 protein: CASSDVLAGGVYEQYF
V gene: TRBV6-6; J gene: TRBJ2-7; CDR3 length: 12; CDR3 protein: CASSYWGNEQYF
V gene: TRBV27; J gene: TRBJ2-3; CDR3 length: 15; CDR3 protein: CASSSPRDSTDTQYF
V gene: TRBV6-5; J gene: TRBJ2-3; CDR3 length: 13; CDR3 protein: CASSPLPPDTQYF
V gene: TRBV7-9; J gene: TRBJ2-7; CDR3 length: 15; CDR3 protein: CASSLRLAGNYEQYF
V gene: TRBV15; J gene: TRBJ2-7; CDR3 length: 14; CDR3 protein: CATSEENSAYEQYF
V gene: TRBV5-1; J gene: TRBJ1-2; CDR3 length: 19; CDR3 protein: CASSFRKRGPLVANYGYTF
V gene: TRBV27; J gene: TRBJ2-3; CDR3 length: 16; CDR3 protein: CASSGGTGTGAGTQYF
V gene: TRBV7-9; J gene: TRBJ2-7; CDR3 length: 14; CDR3 protein: CASSHIAVSYEQYF